This T cell receptor beta chain appears in the sequencing data of a study of response to subunit inactivated influenza vaccine. Study observations and caveats: The authors offered the suggestion that each seasonal influenza vaccination recruits few new T cells.

CDR3 size: 14 residues. The ends were cut back, 1 base at V and 6 bases at J, with 11 bases in the middle. Germline-derived CDR1 and CDR2 are SGHTA and FQGNSA. In regard to this clonotype: Its specificity is not known.

Via MiXCR, TCRdb re-called the RT-PCR reads, giving one row per CDR3 protein. The profile shows 530,000 or so distinct CDR3 sequences, about 11% of them singletons. The source was PBMCs from blood, collected on the day of vaccination. The TCR was taken from a man aged 50 or older who received an inactivated influenza vaccine. The chain joins TRBV7-2 to TRBJ2-3, with TRBD2 as a possible D gene (6 bases). CDR3 region: CASSLGAGQDTQYF. The CDR3 nucleotides are TGTGCCAGCAGCTTAGGGGCGGGGCAGGATACGCAGTATTTT.